This is a list of T cell receptor beta chains from one sample in a study of cytomegalovirus exposure and HLA in healthy donors. The repertoire was sequenced with immunoSEQ multiplex PCR; TCRdb's copy has only in-frame clones and lacks some. The sample has under 150,000 clones, 65% to 90% seen once. The specimen sequenced was PBMCs. Receptors originate from a man in his forties or fifties in good health and CMV-seronegative. Both conserved end residues are part of each CDR3. The D gene is left open where the match is weak. Size is omitted from some rows. Given values are once, few, many or a class for expanded clones.

clone_size	d_call	v_call	j_call	cdr3_nt	cdr3_aa
.	TRBD1	TRBV6-6	TRBJ2-1	TGTGCCAGCAGTCGCCAGGACAGGGTTAAGGGTGAGCAGTTCTTC	CASSRQDRVKGEQFF
.	.	TRBV2	TRBJ2-7	TGTGCCAGCAGCGGGACTCCACCCCGCGACGAGCAGTACTTC	CASSGTPPRDEQYF
once	TRBD1	TRBV30	TRBJ1-1	TGTGCCTGGAGTGTCCCGGGACAGGGGATGACTGAAGCTTTCTTT	CAWSVPGQGMTEAFF
.	.	TRBV7-9	TRBJ1-1	TGTGCCAGCAGCTTAGGGGCAGCGAACACTGAAGCTTTCTTT	CASSLGAANTEAFF
.	TRBD1	TRBV28	TRBJ2-7	TGTGCCAGCAGTTGGACAGGGTCTTACGAGCAGTACTTC	CASSWTGSYEQYF
.	TRBD1	TRBV5-1	TRBJ2-3	TGCGCCAGCATGACAGGGTATCTAGAGGGTACGCAGTATTTT	CASMTGYLEGTQYF
.	.	TRBV7-3	TRBJ2-1	TGTGCCAGCAGCTCCGGGATTTACAATGAGCAGTTCTTC	CASSSGIYNEQFF
.	.	TRBV2	TRBJ1-1	TGTGCCAGCTCCTTTACAGATAACACTGAAGCTTTCTTT	CASSFTDNTEAFF
.	.	TRBV4-1	TRBJ1-6	TGCGCCAGCAGCCAAGCGGGTTGGACCGAGGGCCCCTATAATTCACCCCTCCACTTT	CASSQAGWTEGPYNSPLHF
.	TRBD2	TRBV11-2	TRBJ2-1	TGTGCCAGCAGCTCCGGGACTAGCGCCTACAATGAGCAGTTCTTC	CASSSGTSAYNEQFF
.	.	TRBV19	TRBJ1-1	TGTGCCAGTAGTATAGACGCCACAGGGCTGAACACTGAAGCTTTCTTT	CASSIDATGLNTEAFF
.	TRBD2	TRBV7-6	TRBJ2-7	TGTGCCAGCAGCTTGGGAAGCGGGGGGACCTACGAGCAGTACTTC	CASSLGSGGTYEQYF
.	TRBD1	TRBV27	TRBJ2-2	TGTGCCAGCAGTTTAAGGTCGACAGGGGTAGACACCGGGGAGCTGTTTTTT	CASSLRSTGVDTGELFF
.	.	TRBV27	TRBJ1-4	TGTGCCAGCATGGGGACTGACGAAAAACTGTTTTTT	CASMGTDEKLFF
.	TRBD1	TRBV9	TRBJ1-4	TGTGCCAGCAGCACTACAGGGGATCCCTCGTATGAAAAACTGTTTTTT	CASSTTGDPSYEKLFF
.	.	TRBV2	TRBJ1-1	TGTGCCAGCAGTCCGGGGGTGAACACTGAAGCTTTCTTT	CASSPGVNTEAFF
.	.	TRBV12-5	TRBJ2-3	TGTGCTAGTGGTCCTTTAACAGATACGCAGTATTTT	CASGPLTDTQYF
.	TRBD2	TRBV5-4	TRBJ2-7	TGTGCCAGCAGCTTGGGCGGACTAGCGGGGGGCCTCTCCTACGAGCAGTACTTC	CASSLGGLAGGLSYEQYF
.	.	TRBV6-5	TRBJ1-2	TGTGCCAGCAACTCCCCGGGGCAGGGGACAGGCTACACCTTC	CASNSPGQGTGYTF
.	TRBD2	TRBV5-1	TRBJ2-3	TGCGCCAGCAGCCAATCCGGGACTAGCGGGGGGACTAGCACAGATACGCAGTATTTT	CASSQSGTSGGTSTDTQYF
.	.	TRBV6-6	TRBJ1-1	TGTGCCAGCAGTTACCCCGGTCTATCGGGGACTGAAGCTTTCTTT	CASSYPGLSGTEAFF
.	.	TRBV27	TRBJ2-3	TGTGCCAGCAGTTTAAGCCGCGGGGCCACTGTAAAAGATACGCAGTATTTT	CASSLSRGATVKDTQYF
once	TRBD1	TRBV30	TRBJ2-7	TGTGCCTGGAGTCCTAATACAGGGGGCCTACTTACGCAGCAGTACTTC	CAWSPNTGGLLTQQYF
.	TRBD1	TRBV14	TRBJ1-5	TGTGCCAGCAACGATCAGGGGGCCGGAATTCATAGCAATCAGCCCCAGCATTTT	CASNDQGAGIHSNQPQHF
once	TRBD2	TRBV9	TRBJ2-5	TGTGCCAGCAGCCCGGGGGGGACACAAGAGACCCAGTACTTC	CASSPGGTQETQYF
.	TRBD1	TRBV9	TRBJ2-2	TGTGCCAGCAGCGTAGCCGGGACAGCCACCGGGGAGCTGTTTTTT	CASSVAGTATGELFF
.	TRBD1	TRBV19	TRBJ2-7	TGTGCCAGTAGTAAAACCCCGGGACAGATCTCCGAGCAGTACTTC	CASSKTPGQISEQYF
few	TRBD1	TRBV4-1	TRBJ2-2	TGCGCCAGCAGCCATGACAGGGTAGGGTTGGTAACCGGGGAGCTGTTTTTT	CASSHDRVGLVTGELFF
.	.	TRBV27	TRBJ1-6	TGTGCCAGCAGTTTCCGGAGTCTGGAATCACCCCTCCACTTT	CASSFRSLESPLHF
.	.	TRBV6-1	TRBJ2-3	TGTGCCAGCAGTGATGGACACGGGGATACGCAGTATTTT	CASSDGHGDTQYF
few	TRBD1	TRBV4-1	TRBJ1-5	TGCGCCAGCAGCGTTATACTGACAGGGAATCAGCCCCAGCATTTT	CASSVILTGNQPQHF
.	.	TRBV18	TRBJ1-1	TGTGCCAGCTCACCTCAGGGTTCTGAAGCTTTCTTT	CASSPQGSEAFF
.	.	TRBV19	TRBJ1-4	TGTGCCAGTAGTATTTTCACGGGGAAAGGGCTGTTTTTT	CASSIFTGKGLFF
.	.	TRBV19	TRBJ1-1	TGTGCCAGTCGGAGGGTCCAGAACACTGAAGCTTTCTTT	CASRRVQNTEAFF
.	.	TRBV30	TRBJ1-6	TGTGCCCGACCACGCCGGGGTCCACGCAATAATTCACCCCTCCACTTT	CARPRRGPRNNSPLHF
.	.	TRBV5-1	TRBJ2-2	TGCGCCAGCAGCCCGACAGGGAACACCGGGGAGCTGTTTTTT	CASSPTGNTGELFF
.	TRBD2	TRBV18	TRBJ2-3	TGTGCCAGCTCCCCCGGCGGACTAGCGGGGGGACGCACAGATACGCAGTATTTT	CASSPGGLAGGRTDTQYF
.	TRBD1	TRBV18	TRBJ2-1	TGTGCCAGCTCACCACGATTCGGACAGGGCATTTACAATGAGCAGTTCTTC	CASSPRFGQGIYNEQFF
medium-sized	.	TRBV27	TRBJ1-6	TGTGCCAGCAGTCCGGACAGCCTGGGGTATTCACCCCTCCACTTT	CASSPDSLGYSPLHF
once	.	TRBV2	TRBJ2-2	TGTGCCAGCAGTGTTTCGGGGTCCGGGGAGCTGTTTTTT	CASSVSGSGELFF
.	.	TRBV21-1	TRBJ1-1	TGTGCCAGCAGCAAAGATTGCATGCAGGGGGCCACTGAAGCTTTCTTT	CASSKDCMQGATEAFF
.	TRBD1	TRBV27	TRBJ2-7	TGTGCCAGCAGTTTATCTGGGGACAGCGGTTACTACGAGCAGTACTTC	CASSLSGDSGYYEQYF
once	.	TRBV7-8	TRBJ2-3	TGTGCCAGCAGCTTCTTGTCCCCCACAGATACGCAGTATTTT	CASSFLSPTDTQYF
.	.	TRBV4-2	TRBJ1-5	TGTGCCAGCAGCCAAGATCGGGGTAATCGACGGCCCCAGCATTTT	CASSQDRGNRRPQHF
.	TRBD2	TRBV11-2	TRBJ2-7	TGTGCCAGCAGCTACGATATAGCGGGGGAGAACGAGCAGTACTTC	CASSYDIAGENEQYF
.	.	TRBV7-2	TRBJ1-2	TGTGCCAGCAGCTTAGGCCATCAGGGCTACACCTTC	CASSLGHQGYTF
.	.	TRBV27	TRBJ1-1	TGTGCCAGCAGCCGCAAAGGGCAGGGCCGGGCTGAAGCTTTCTTT	CASSRKGQGRAEAFF
.	.	TRBV6-1	TRBJ1-2	TGTGCCAGCAGTGAGGTTCAGGGCAACTATGGCTACACCTTC	CASSEVQGNYGYTF
few	.	TRBV25-1	TRBJ2-5	TGTGCCAGCAGTGAATGGGGGGTGGGAGAGACCCAGTACTTC	CASSEWGVGETQYF
.	.	TRBV10-3	TRBJ2-2	TGTGCCATCAGCGGAAGTCCCGGGACATCGAACACCGGGGAGCTGTTTTTT	CAISGSPGTSNTGELFF
once	.	TRBV5-5	TRBJ1-2	TGTGCCAGCAGCTTGGGGCAGGGAAACTATGGCTACACCTTC	CASSLGQGNYGYTF
.	.	TRBV11-2	TRBJ1-1	TGTGCCAGCAGCACCAATTCGAGGGACACTGAAGCTTTCTTT	CASSTNSRDTEAFF
.	.	TRBV21-1	TRBJ2-3	TGTGCCAGCAGCAAGGGACAGGGATGTGGAGATACGCAGTATTTT	CASSKGQGCGDTQYF
few	.	TRBV29-1	TRBJ1-6	TGCAGCGTTGCGGTCGATTATAATTCCCCCCTCCACTTT	CSVAVDYNSPLHF
.	.	TRBV30	TRBJ1-1	TGTGCCTGGAGTGAGTCGGGAAACACTGAAGCTTTCTTT	CAWSESGNTEAFF
.	.	TRBV4-3	TRBJ2-7	TGCGCCAGCAGCCCAACAAAGGGGCTGGGCTACGAGCAGTACTTC	CASSPTKGLGYEQYF
.	TRBD2	TRBV7-2	TRBJ2-7	TGTGCCAGCAGGCATACTAGCGGAAGCTCCTACGAGCAGTACTTC	CASRHTSGSSYEQYF